This TCR beta chain was profiled in a study of shared clonotypes between healthy human individuals (dated by TCRdb to the early 2020s). For the wider study: The cohort included three men and a couple of women between 18 and 49 years of age. Each donor's leukapheresis produced roughly between roughly 0.85 and 10 billion PBMCs. Per donor, three plates each were used for CD4 naive and CD4 memory, two for CD8 naive, and one for CD8 memory. To increase sequencing depth and limit assay-specific biases, different laboratories used diverse techniques to prepare libraries and sequence TCR repertoires. To estimate repertoire size and how much clonotypes are shared between individuals, the study performed deep sequencing of blood TCR repertoires from a handful of healthy adults.

The CDR3 sequence holds 14 residues, the cysteine and phenylalanine included. Of the read, only the CDR3 DNA is kept; its 42 bases are in frame from base 1. In the germline V gene (reference sequence), CDR1 corresponds to GTSNPN and CDR2 to SVGIG. The junction shows trimming of 4 bases on V and 2 bases on J, and the gene matches do not reach 7 bases of it. The donors were healthy, HIV-negative adults who had no recently reported acute infections or vaccinations. Only Caucasian adults living in Nashville, Tennessee, USA were represented among the donors. CD4+ T cells were enriched by magnetic negative selection; naive cells were then positively selected on CD45RA, and the negative fraction formed the memory subset. Blood was obtained by leukapheresis, after which PBMCs were separated by Ficoll-Histopaque density gradient centrifugation and cryopreserved in liquid nitrogen vapor phase. Analytical flow cytometry was used to check the purity and quantity of each magnetically sorted T cell population. Genomic DNA was isolated from every sorted fraction and measured by UV absorbance on a Nanodrop 2000c.

This clone came up a few times. Its antigen is not yet known. The record has no base qualities; no much larger clone is one base away. Beyond this particular receptor, the publication reports: Naive subsets generally had larger estimated clonotype richness than memory subsets. The genetic and exposure-history diversity represented was limited by the small number of donors. Clonotypes shared by all four sorted-subset donors showed higher generation probabilities than non-shared clonotypes. Even with the large sequencing depth, rarefaction of the sorted-subset datasets indicated that sequencing was incomplete. Sampling was restricted to blood, and TCR repertoires in tissues likely differ from the TCR repertoires found in blood. Based on pairwise subsampling, the degree of clonotype sharing among donors was expected to be affected by sequencing depth. Across several donors, roughly 5.1% of naive CD4, around 3.5% of naive CD8, roughly 2.3% of memory CD4, and 0.3% to 0.45% of memory CD8 clonotypes were shared.

Using the deep immunoSEQ assay, multiplex PCR amplified TCR CDR3 regions from genomic DNA. Genomic DNA extracted from each cell subset was distributed evenly over all wells of several immunoSEQ 96-well plates, and each plate served as one replicate. For sorted subsets, each replicate PCR was loaded with roughly 0.2 ug genomic DNA, equivalent to approximately 33,000 T cell genomes. The purified libraries were quantified using a Qubit 3.0 fluorometer, sized with a Bioanalyzer 2100, and then quantified again using the KAPA Library Quantification kit. Every immunoSEQ 96-well plate was sequenced on a dedicated single-read 150-cycle Illumina NextSeq 550 flow cell. As for the original processing: The immunoSEQ output contained only junctional sequences without quality scores, so filtering could not match that applied to full-length reads. Sequences were annotated with PyIR, a Python wrapper for IgBLAST v1.9, using IMGT germline references to assign V/J genes and CDR3. Reads with weak V/J assignments (E-value above 1e-6), missing CDR3, stop codons, out-of-frame junctions, or ambiguous translated residues were removed. V3J clonotypes were defined as sequences sharing the same inferred V gene, J gene, and CDR3 amino acid sequence. The percentage overlap between two repertoires was calculated by dividing the number of shared unique clonotypes by the size of the smaller repertoire. Three approaches were used to assess repertoire richness: RTK rarefaction, the Chao1 estimator, and Recon v2.1 estimates of unobserved clonotypes. Generation probabilities for all TCRbeta clonotypes obtained by the gDNA method from several donors were computed using OLGA. The table was pulled from immuneACCESS by TCRdb, which kept in-frame rearrangements only. Such tables lose some clones; where checked, under half of the loss comes from unresolved V genes, and the rest has no known cause. D and trimming come from the DNA, and the V and J calls and clone size come from that table. The sample profile shows 2 million to 2.5 million clones; 85% to 95% of them were found once. The ten largest account for about 0.41% of the sample.

The sample was naive CD4+ T cells from PBMCs. The cell subset or site label corresponds to: CD45RA+ positively selected. The chain is encoded by TRBV30 joined to TRBJ1-1; TRBD1 agrees with 7 junctional bases. This TCR came from a man aged 18 to 35 in good health. Some clones in this sample may be carry-over from other donors' samples. The bases are TGTGCCTGGAACTCGGACAGGAACAACACTGAAGCTTTCTTT. This sequence encodes CAWNSDRNNTEAFF.